Below, 7 T cell receptor beta chains from the same sample are listed, as sequenced in a study of identical twins. TCRdb recomputed calls from the 5' RACE reads with MiXCR, one row per CDR3 protein. The sample yields some 250,000 distinct CDR3 sequences, about 6.7% seen once. These data were also filed under a second study, of T cells expressing NK-cell markers.

Sequenced input: CD8+ T cells sorted from blood. The receptor set was obtained from a woman younger than 35 in good health.

The CDR3 nucleotides read TGTGCCAGCAGCTCGTTTGGGACAGGATCCTACGAGCAGTACTTC. It encodes CASSSFGTGSYEQYF. V usage is TRBV7-8 and J usage is TRBJ2-7; 8 positions agree with TRBD1. CDR1 and CDR2 (germline): SGHVS, FQNEAQ. The CDR3 consists of 15 residues. With 4 bases clipped from V and 1 base from J, the junction kept 6 bases outside the gene matches.

In its sample, this clonotype was seen many times. The V gene is TRBV12-3 or TRBV12-4, the J gene TRBJ1-1; no clear D gene. This CDR3 contains 11 residues. V lost 3 bases and J 7 bases, leaving 6 bases between the germline ends. The CDR3 region has the DNA TGTGCCAGCAGTTTCGGGGTTGAAGCTTTCTTT. It codes for CASSFGVEAFF.

A few counts support this clonotype. V usage is TRBV27 and J usage is TRBJ1-1; no reliable D call. The V end was cut by 4 bases, the J end by 7 bases, with 10 bases between. The germline CDR1 and CDR2 sequences are MNHEY and SMNVEV (reference sequence). This CDR3 region has 12 residues. CDR3 amino acids: CASSWGGSEAFF. The CDR3 region has the DNA TGTGCCAGCAGTTGGGGAGGAAGTGAAGCTTTCTTT.

The table lists this clonotype with a few counts. The chain combines TRBV9 with TRBJ2-7; D might be TRBD1 (6 bases). V was trimmed by 3 bases and J by 0 bases, leaving 13 bases between them. The germline V gene encodes CDR1 SGDLS and CDR2 YYNGEE. This CDR3 contains 15 residues. The DNA of the CDR3 is TGTGCCAGCAGCGCCCTTGGGGACATCTCCTACGAGCAGTACTTC. Protein: CASSALGDISYEQYF.

DNA of the CDR3: TGTGCCAGCAGCTTGGGGGCCCGACGGCAAAAACTGTTTTTT. It translates to CASSLGARRQKLFF. The genes are TRBV7-9 and TRBJ1-4, with a possible D match to TRBD1 (6 bases). V dropped 3 bases and J dropped 9 bases, with 14 bases sitting between them. Germline CDR1 is SEHNR and CDR2 is FQNEAQ (reference sequence). This CDR3 comprises 14 residues.

This rearrangement joins TRBV3-1 to TRBJ2-1; D might be TRBD2 (6 bases). The V and J ends lost 4 bases and 8 bases respectively, with 12 bases between them. The CDR3 is 13 residues long. The germline gives CDR1 LGHDT, CDR2 YNNKEL (reference sequence). CDR3 amino acids: CASSPGLAYEQFF. In DNA, the CDR3 is TGTGCCAGCAGCCCGGGACTTGCTTATGAGCAGTTCTTC.

The gene calls are TRBV13 and TRBJ2-7; D gene unclear. The CDR3 runs to 13 residues. Trimming pared 3 bases from V and 5 bases from J, leaving 11 bases between. The germline V gene has CDR1 PRHDT and CDR2 FYEKMQ (reference sequence). The CDR3 region is CASSLGRSHEQYF. Written as DNA, the CDR3 is TGTGCCAGCAGCTTGGGCCGGTCCCACGAGCAGTACTTC.